This TCR beta chain was identified in a study of blood T cell repertoires in COVID-19 (TCRdb year 2020). About the full investigation: Collaborator samples came from the United States, Italy and Spain and covered acute and convalescent phases of COVID-19. Subjects who had been exposed to COVID-19, were actively infected with it, or had recovered from it provided the deeply sampled blood TCRbeta repertoires that made up the dataset. The material from the prospective study consisted of cDNA or gDNA derived from T cells, B-cell-depleted T cells, or PBMCs. Nearly every sample came with metadata listing a de-identified subject ID, COVID-19 status, age in years and sex. The repertoires were released in a freely available public database meant as a resource for research on the immune response to SARS-CoV-2. The samples were drawn from the first 160 participants of the ongoing ImmuneRACE study and from over 950 subjects provided by 6 global collaborators. Where available, HLA class I and class II types were taken from metadata supplied by the sample provider and were not determined by assay-based typing.

Broader findings and caveats from the paper: The quantity of clinical and demographic metadata differed by source and by participant and was supplied without curation.

Including cysteine and phenylalanine, the CDR3 has 15 amino acids. The kept DNA is CDR3 alone, 45 bases in frame from the first base. V lost 6 bases and J lost 5 bases; the stretch between them is 17 bases long. The germline V gene provides CDR1 SQVTM and CDR2 ANQGSEA. Worth noting for this clone: Which antigen it targets is not known. Base quality data are lacking; no much larger clone is found one base away.

TCRbeta CDR3 regions were amplified from genomic DNA by means of the immunoSEQ Assay, a bias-controlled multiplex PCR. As for the authors' bioinformatics: Nucleated cell counts per sample were estimated from amplification of reference gene primers within the assay. To quantify the absolute abundance of each unique TCRbeta CDR3 rearrangement, sequence reads were collapsed and filtered. For each sample, productive Simpson clonality was calculated as the square root of Simpson's diversity index across productive rearrangements. In TCRdb, the immuneACCESS table is reduced to in-frame sequences with V and J assigned. These tables do not hold every clone; where another copy was compared, an unresolved V gene accounts for under half, and the others remain unexplained. D and trimming were read from the DNA, whereas the V and J calls and clone size are those reported in that table. Within this sample are 490,000 or so clones, with roughly nine tenths of them counted one time only. The ten largest make up approximately 8% of the sample.

Participants in the prospective study were aged 18 to 89 years, lived in 20 to 30 United States geographic areas, and enrolled through a virtual design. Cohort assignment in the prospective study relied on participant-reported clinical history from a screening survey and a study questionnaire. For ImmuneRACE Cohort 3, a participant was defined as recovered based on two consecutive negative NP/OP PCR tests, clearance by a healthcare professional, or resolution of symptoms. In the prospective study, mobile phlebotomists collected whole blood, serum and a nasopharyngeal or oropharyngeal swab from each participant. Additional blood draws and questionnaires over a 2-month period could optionally be provided by prospective study participants. Before DNA extraction, blood samples from the prospective study were shipped at room temperature or frozen.

The TCR sequence derives from a woman between 55 and 75 years old who had recovered from COVID-19. This chain joins TRBV29-1 to TRBJ1-6, and perhaps TRBD1 as D gene, on 6 matching bases. Sequences were obtained from PBMCs or T cells enriched from blood (not recorded which). The DNA sequence follows: TGCAGCGTCGCAACAGGGTCGCGGGATAATTCACCCCTCCACTTT. This sequence encodes CSVATGSRDNSPLHF.